These T cell receptor beta chains were read from a single sample in a study of early T cells in non-severe SARS-CoV-2 infection. TCRdb reprocessed the 5' RACE reads with MiXCR, giving one entry per CDR3 protein. The table includes approximately 65,000 distinct CDR3 sequences, 10% to 15% detected once. The sequencing input was whole blood. All receptors derive from an adult who was a healthcare worker with PCR-confirmed SARS-CoV-2 infection or an uninfected control (not recorded which). Both conserved end residues are part of each CDR3. Fields, in order: D gene, clone size, CDR3 length, J gene, V gene, CDR3 protein, CDR3 DNA. The D gene is left open where the match is weak. The size of a clone is reported for some rows only, either as once, few or many, or as a class for expanded clones.

d_call: TRBD2; clone_size: few; cdr3_length: 15; j_call: TRBJ2-7; v_call: TRBV20-1; cdr3_aa: CSASRPSGGAYEQYF; cdr3_nt: TGCAGTGCTAGTCGGCCTAGCGGGGGGGCCTACGAGCAGTACTTC
d_call: -; clone_size: -; cdr3_length: 13; j_call: TRBJ2-3; v_call: TRBV27; cdr3_aa: CASSPQISDTQYF; cdr3_nt: TGTGCCAGCAGTCCTCAAATTTCAGATACGCAGTATTTT
d_call: -; clone_size: many; cdr3_length: 16; j_call: TRBJ1-1; v_call: TRBV4-3; cdr3_aa: CASSQDNLNTGAEAFF; cdr3_nt: TGCGCCAGCAGCCAAGATAATCTGAACACGGGCGCTGAAGCTTTCTTT
d_call: TRBD1; clone_size: -; cdr3_length: 12; j_call: TRBJ1-1; v_call: TRBV6-2/TRBV6-3; cdr3_aa: CASSADRIEAFF; cdr3_nt: TGTGCCAGCAGCGCGGACAGGATTGAAGCTTTCTTT
d_call: -; clone_size: few; cdr3_length: 15; j_call: TRBJ1-5; v_call: TRBV2; cdr3_aa: CASSAGPKGNQPQHF; cdr3_nt: TGTGCCAGCAGTGCCGGGCCCAAAGGGAATCAGCCCCAGCATTTT
d_call: -; clone_size: many; cdr3_length: 14; j_call: TRBJ2-5; v_call: TRBV3-1; cdr3_aa: CASSQAGSKGTQYF; cdr3_nt: TGTGCCAGCAGCCAGGCCGGGAGTAAGGGGACCCAGTACTTC
d_call: TRBD1; clone_size: many; cdr3_length: 19; j_call: TRBJ2-7; v_call: TRBV3-1; cdr3_aa: CASSQVIPSTGGVSNEQYF; cdr3_nt: TGTGCCAGCAGCCAAGTGATCCCGTCTACAGGGGGAGTGTCAAACGAGCAGTACTTC
d_call: -; clone_size: -; cdr3_length: 13; j_call: TRBJ2-7; v_call: TRBV2; cdr3_aa: CASSELANYEQYF; cdr3_nt: TGTGCCAGCAGTGAACTAGCAAACTACGAGCAGTACTTC
d_call: -; clone_size: many; cdr3_length: 14; j_call: TRBJ1-1; v_call: TRBV7-8; cdr3_aa: CASSLARQNTEAFF; cdr3_nt: TGTGCCAGCAGCTTAGCGCGACAGAACACTGAAGCTTTCTTT
d_call: TRBD1; clone_size: few; cdr3_length: 14; j_call: TRBJ2-1; v_call: TRBV24-1; cdr3_aa: CATSQTGLGNEQFF; cdr3_nt: TGTGCCACCAGCCAGACAGGGTTGGGCAATGAGCAGTTCTTC
d_call: -; clone_size: -; cdr3_length: 17; j_call: TRBJ1-4; v_call: TRBV7-2; cdr3_aa: CASSLVSTGRKSEKLFF; cdr3_nt: TGTGCCAGCAGCTTAGTATCAACGGGGAGGAAGAGCGAAAAACTGTTTTTT
d_call: TRBD2; clone_size: few; cdr3_length: 15; j_call: TRBJ2-7; v_call: TRBV3-1; cdr3_aa: CASSQAPSGGIEQYF; cdr3_nt: TGTGCCAGCAGCCAAGCACCCAGCGGGGGGATTGAGCAGTACTTC
d_call: -; clone_size: -; cdr3_length: 10; j_call: TRBJ2-7; v_call: TRBV5-1; cdr3_aa: CASSAYEQYF; cdr3_nt: TGCGCCAGCAGCGCTTACGAGCAGTACTTC
d_call: -; clone_size: few; cdr3_length: 13; j_call: TRBJ2-3; v_call: TRBV6-5; cdr3_aa: CASTTPDSDTQYF; cdr3_nt: TGTGCCAGCACCACCCCGGACTCAGATACGCAGTATTTT
d_call: -; clone_size: many; cdr3_length: 14; j_call: TRBJ2-7; v_call: TRBV6-5; cdr3_aa: CASSYSDDSYEQYF; cdr3_nt: TGTGCCAGCAGTTACTCGGACGACTCCTACGAGCAGTACTTC
d_call: -; clone_size: few; cdr3_length: 15; j_call: TRBJ2-3; v_call: TRBV5-4; cdr3_aa: CASSLGVSSTDTQYF; cdr3_nt: TGTGCCAGCAGCTTGGGGGTTAGTAGCACAGATACGCAGTATTTT
d_call: TRBD1; clone_size: many; cdr3_length: 20; j_call: TRBJ1-6; v_call: TRBV5-6; cdr3_aa: CASSSPATRGHGAYNSPLHF; cdr3_nt: TGTGCCAGCAGCTCGCCGGCGACAAGGGGGCACGGGGCCTATAATTCACCCCTCCACTTT
d_call: -; clone_size: -; cdr3_length: 12; j_call: TRBJ2-1; v_call: TRBV5-6; cdr3_aa: CASSLALNEQFF; cdr3_nt: TGTGCCAGCAGCTTGGCCCTCAATGAGCAGTTCTTC
d_call: -; clone_size: medium-sized; cdr3_length: 15; j_call: TRBJ2-1; v_call: TRBV5-8; cdr3_aa: CASSLASLTLEEQFF; cdr3_nt: TGTGCCAGCAGCTTGGCGTCCCTAACACTGGAGGAGCAGTTCTTC
d_call: TRBD1; clone_size: -; cdr3_length: 16; j_call: TRBJ2-1; v_call: TRBV29-1; cdr3_aa: CSVEDLGQGAGNEQFF; cdr3_nt: TGCAGCGTTGAAGATTTGGGACAGGGGGCAGGAAATGAGCAGTTCTTC